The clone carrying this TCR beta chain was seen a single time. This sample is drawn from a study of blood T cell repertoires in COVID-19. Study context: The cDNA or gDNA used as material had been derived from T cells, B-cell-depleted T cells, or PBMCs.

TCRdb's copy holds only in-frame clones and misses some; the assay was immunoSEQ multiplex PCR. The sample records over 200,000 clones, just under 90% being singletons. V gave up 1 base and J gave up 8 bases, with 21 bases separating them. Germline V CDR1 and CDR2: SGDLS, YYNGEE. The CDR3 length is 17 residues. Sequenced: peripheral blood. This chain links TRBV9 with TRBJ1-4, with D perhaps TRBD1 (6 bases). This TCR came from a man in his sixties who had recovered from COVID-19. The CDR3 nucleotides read TGTGCCAGCAGCGTAAAGGGGGAGGGACCTGGGGCAGAAAAACTGTTTTTT. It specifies CASSVKGEGPGAEKLFF.